This T cell receptor beta chain is from a study of monozygotic twins with inflammatory bowel disease. TCRdb reprocessed the 5' RACE reads; each CDR3 protein has one entry and no DNA is given. The sample table sets out roughly 200,000 distinct CDR3 sequences. CDR1 and CDR2 from the germline V gene are LGHDT and YNNKEL (reference sequence). The CDR3 has 16 residues. The sequence was obtained from a human donor with ulcerative colitis or Crohn's disease, or a healthy co-twin of an affected twin (not recorded which). The V and J genes are TRBV3-1 and TRBJ2-2; TCRdb designates TRBD1, a call that cannot be tested without DNA. The material sequenced was blood. The CDR3 loop reads CASSQGPRLVGGELFF.